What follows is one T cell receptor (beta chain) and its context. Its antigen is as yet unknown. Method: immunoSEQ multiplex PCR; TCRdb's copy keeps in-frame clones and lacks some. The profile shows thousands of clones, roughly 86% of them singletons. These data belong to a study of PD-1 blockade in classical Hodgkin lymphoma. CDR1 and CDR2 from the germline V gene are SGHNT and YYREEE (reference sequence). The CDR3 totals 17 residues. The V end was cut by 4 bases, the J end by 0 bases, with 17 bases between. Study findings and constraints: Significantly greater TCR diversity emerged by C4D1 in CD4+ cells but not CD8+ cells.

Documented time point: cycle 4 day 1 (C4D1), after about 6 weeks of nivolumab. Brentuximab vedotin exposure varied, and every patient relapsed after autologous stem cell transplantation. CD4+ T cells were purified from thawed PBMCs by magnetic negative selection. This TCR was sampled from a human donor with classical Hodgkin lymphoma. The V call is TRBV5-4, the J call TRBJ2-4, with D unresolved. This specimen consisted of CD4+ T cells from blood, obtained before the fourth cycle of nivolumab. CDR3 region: CASSQTIRTLAKNIQYF. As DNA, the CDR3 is TGTGCCAGCAGCCAAACTATACGGACCCTAGCCAAAAACATTCAGTACTTC.